This T cell receptor (beta chain) was recovered during a study of CD8+CD57+ T cells in acquired aplastic anemia. Details on this clonotype: Its matching antigen is unknown.

TCR beta VDJ and CDR3 profiling used genomic DNA as template. TCRdb recomputed calls from the reads with MiXCR, one row per CDR3 protein. Among 50,000 or so distinct CDR3 sequences, approximately 52% were seen once, and the ten largest hold about 16%. All sequencing subjects had displayed CD8+CD57+ cell expansion on flow cytometry. Acquired aplastic anemia of severe grade affected all patients. The blood sampling took place in patients who had so far received no therapy. Regarding the study as a whole: Patients and controls were found to share 25 to 30 CD8+ CDR3 sequences. Patient and control CD8+ Simpson's diversity was not significantly different.

V was cut by 5 bases and J by 0 bases, with 10 bases left in between. From germline, CDR1 is SEHNR and CDR2 FQNEAQ (reference sequence). The CDR3 contains 15 residues. This chain uses TRBV7-9 with TRBJ1-4; D gene unclear. The sample was sorted CD4+, CD8+, or CD8+CD57+ T cells (not recorded which) from PBMCs. This receptor was obtained from a human donor with aplastic anemia. The CDR3: CASSRYTATNEKLFF. CDR3 DNA sequence: TGTGCCAGCAGCCGTTACACCGCAACTAATGAAAAACTGTTTTTT.